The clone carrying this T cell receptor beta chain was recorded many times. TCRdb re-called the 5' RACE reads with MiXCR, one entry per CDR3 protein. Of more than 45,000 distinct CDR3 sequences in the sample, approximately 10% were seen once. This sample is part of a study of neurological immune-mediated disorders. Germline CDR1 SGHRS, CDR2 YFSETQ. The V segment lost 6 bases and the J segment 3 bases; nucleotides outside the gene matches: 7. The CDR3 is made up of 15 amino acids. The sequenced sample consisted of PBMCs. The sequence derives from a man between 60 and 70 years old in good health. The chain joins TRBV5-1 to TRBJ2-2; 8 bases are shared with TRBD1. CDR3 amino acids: CASIPGGADTGELFF. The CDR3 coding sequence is TGCGCCAGCATCCCAGGGGGCGCGGACACCGGGGAGCTGTTTTTT.